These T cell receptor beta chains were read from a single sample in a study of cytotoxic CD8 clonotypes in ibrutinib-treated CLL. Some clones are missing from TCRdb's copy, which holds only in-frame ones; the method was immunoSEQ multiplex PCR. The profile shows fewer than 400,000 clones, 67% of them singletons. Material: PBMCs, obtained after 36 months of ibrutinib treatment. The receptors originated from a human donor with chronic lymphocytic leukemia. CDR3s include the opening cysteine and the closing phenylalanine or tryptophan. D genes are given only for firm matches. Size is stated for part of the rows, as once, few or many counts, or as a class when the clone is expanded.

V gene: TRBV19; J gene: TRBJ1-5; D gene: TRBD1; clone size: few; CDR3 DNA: TGTGCCAGTAGTCCTCACAGGGGGCGCCGGAGCAATCAGCCCCAGCATTTT; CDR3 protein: CASSPHRGRRSNQPQHF
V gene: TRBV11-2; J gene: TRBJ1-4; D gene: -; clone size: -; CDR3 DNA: TGTGCCAGCAGCCTCGAGGGGTCTACAGGGAAACTGTTTTTT; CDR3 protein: CASSLEGSTGKLFF
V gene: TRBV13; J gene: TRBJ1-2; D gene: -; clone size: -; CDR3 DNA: TGTGCCATTAGACCGGCTAGTAGCTATGGCTACACCTTC; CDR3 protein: CAIRPASSYGYTF
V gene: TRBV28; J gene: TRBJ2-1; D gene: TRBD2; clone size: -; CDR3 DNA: TGTGCCACCACGTCTAGCGGCCTGGCGGGCAATGAGCAGTTCTTC; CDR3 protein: CATTSSGLAGNEQFF
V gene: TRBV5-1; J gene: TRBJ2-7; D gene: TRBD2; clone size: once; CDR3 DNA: TGCGCCAGCAGCTTGTCAAGCGGGAGTCCCCACGAGCAGTACTTC; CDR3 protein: CASSLSSGSPHEQYF
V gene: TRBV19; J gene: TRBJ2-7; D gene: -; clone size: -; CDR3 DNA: TGTGCCAGTAGTATTCTCCTTGGACAGCAATACGAGCAGTACTTC; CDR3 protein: CASSILLGQQYEQYF
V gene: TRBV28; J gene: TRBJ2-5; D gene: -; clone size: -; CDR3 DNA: TGTGCCAGCGTAAATACGCGTCGCGCACAAGAGACCCAGTACTTC; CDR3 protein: CASVNTRRAQETQYF
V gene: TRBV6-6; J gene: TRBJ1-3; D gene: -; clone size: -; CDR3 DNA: TGTGCCAGCAGGCGGGAGGGCTCTGGAAACACCATATATTTT; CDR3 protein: CASRREGSGNTIYF
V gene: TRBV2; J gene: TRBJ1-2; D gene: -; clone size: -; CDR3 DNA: TGTGCCAGCAGCGCCCTGGAAGGCTATGGCTACACCTTC; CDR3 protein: CASSALEGYGYTF
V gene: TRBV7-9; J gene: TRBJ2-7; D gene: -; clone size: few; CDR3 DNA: TGTGCCAGCAGCGCCACCTCTGAGCAGTACTTC; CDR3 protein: CASSATSEQYF
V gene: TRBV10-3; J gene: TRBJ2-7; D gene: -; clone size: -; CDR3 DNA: TGTGCCATCAGTGGAAGTTTGGGAACAGACCCTTACGAGCAGTACTTC; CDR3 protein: CAISGSLGTDPYEQYF
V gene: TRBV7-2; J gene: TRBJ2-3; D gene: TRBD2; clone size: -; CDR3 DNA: TGTGCCAGCAGCATAAAAACCAAACTAGCGGGGGGCCCACATACGCAGTATTTT; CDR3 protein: CASSIKTKLAGGPHTQYF
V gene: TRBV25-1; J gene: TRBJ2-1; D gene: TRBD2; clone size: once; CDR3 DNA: TGTGCCAGCAGTACCCGGGGGGGCTCCTACAATGAGCAGTTCTTC; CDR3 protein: CASSTRGGSYNEQFF
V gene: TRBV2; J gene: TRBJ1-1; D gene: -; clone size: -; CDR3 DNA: TGTGCCAGCAGAGAGGACAGCCAGAACACTGAAGCTTTCTTT; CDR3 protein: CASREDSQNTEAFF
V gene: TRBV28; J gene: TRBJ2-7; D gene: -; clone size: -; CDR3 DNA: TGTGCCAGCGGGCCCTACGAGCAGTACTTC; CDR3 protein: CASGPYEQYF
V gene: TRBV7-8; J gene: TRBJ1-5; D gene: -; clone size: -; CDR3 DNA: TGTGCCAGCAGCTTAGGGTCCCCAGGGAACCCCGGCAATCAGCCCCAGCATTTT; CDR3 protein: CASSLGSPGNPGNQPQHF
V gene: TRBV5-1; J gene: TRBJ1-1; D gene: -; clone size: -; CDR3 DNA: TGCGCCAGCAGCTTGGGCGGCGGTGGCACTGAAGCTTTCTTT; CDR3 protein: CASSLGGGGTEAFF
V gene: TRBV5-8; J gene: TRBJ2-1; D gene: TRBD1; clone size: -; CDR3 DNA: TGTGCCAGCAGCTCGGCAGGGGGCCCCTACAATGAGCAGTTCTTC; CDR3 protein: CASSSAGGPYNEQFF
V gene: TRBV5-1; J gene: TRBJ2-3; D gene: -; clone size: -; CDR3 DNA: TGCGCCAGCAGCTTTTTAGGGGGTGCGGGAGATACGCAGTATTTT; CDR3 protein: CASSFLGGAGDTQYF
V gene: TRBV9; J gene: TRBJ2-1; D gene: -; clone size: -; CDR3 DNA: TGTGCCAGCAGCGGCCTTTTGTATGAGCAGTTCTTC; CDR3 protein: CASSGLLYEQFF
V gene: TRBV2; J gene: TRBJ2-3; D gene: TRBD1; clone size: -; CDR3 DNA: TGTGCCAGCATCCGGACAGGGAGCACAGATACGCAGTATTTT; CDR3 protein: CASIRTGSTDTQYF
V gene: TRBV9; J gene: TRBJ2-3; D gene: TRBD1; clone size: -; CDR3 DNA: TGTGCCAGCAGCGTATACAGGGGCCCCACAGATACGCAGTATTTT; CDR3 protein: CASSVYRGPTDTQYF
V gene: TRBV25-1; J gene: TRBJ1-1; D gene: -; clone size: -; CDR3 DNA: TGTGCCAGCAGTGCCCAGGGGAAGGTTTATGAAGCTTTCTTT; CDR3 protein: CASSAQGKVYEAFF
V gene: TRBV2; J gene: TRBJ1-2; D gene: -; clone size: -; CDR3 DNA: TGTGCCAGCATGATCCCGATTCGGGGGGCCAGGGACTATGGCTACACCTTC; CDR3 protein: CASMIPIRGARDYGYTF
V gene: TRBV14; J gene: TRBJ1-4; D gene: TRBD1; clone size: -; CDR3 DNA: TGTGCCAGCAGCCAAGACATCGGACAGGGTAATGAAAAACTGTTTTTT; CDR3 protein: CASSQDIGQGNEKLFF
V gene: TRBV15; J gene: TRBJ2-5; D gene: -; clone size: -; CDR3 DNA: TGTGCCACCAGACGGACGCGGGGCCGCCCCCAAGAGACCCAGTACTTC; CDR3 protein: CATRRTRGRPQETQYF
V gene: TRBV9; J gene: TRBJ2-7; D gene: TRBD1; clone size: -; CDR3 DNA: TGTGCCAGCAGCGTAGGACAGGGAGCGTCCTACGAGCAGTACTTC; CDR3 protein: CASSVGQGASYEQYF
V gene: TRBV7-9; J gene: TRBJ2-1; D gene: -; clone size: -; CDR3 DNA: TGTGCCAGCAACCCCCGTGGGCTCAATGAGCAGTTCTTC; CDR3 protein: CASNPRGLNEQFF
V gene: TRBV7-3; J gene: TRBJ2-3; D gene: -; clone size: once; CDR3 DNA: TGTGCCAGCAGACCCTCATGGGGAGCGCCCGGAGGAGATACGCAGTATTTT; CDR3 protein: CASRPSWGAPGGDTQYF
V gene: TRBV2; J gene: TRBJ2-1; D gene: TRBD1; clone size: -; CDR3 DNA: TGTGCCAGCAGTCTCCGGACAGGGCTCGATGAGCAGTTCTTC; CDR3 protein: CASSLRTGLDEQFF
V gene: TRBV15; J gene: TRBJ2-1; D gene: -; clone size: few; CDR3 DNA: TGTGGGGTTGGTGAGCAGTTCTTC; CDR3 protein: CGVGEQFF
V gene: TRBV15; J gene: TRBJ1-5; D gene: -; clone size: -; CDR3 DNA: TGTGCCACCAGCAGAGGCCGAGGGGGGAATCAGCCCCAGCATTTT; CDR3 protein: CATSRGRGGNQPQHF
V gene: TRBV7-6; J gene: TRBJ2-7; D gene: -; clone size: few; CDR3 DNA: TGTGCCAGCTCTGAGGGAGGCCCCGGCGGCTACGAGCAGTACTTC; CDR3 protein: CASSEGGPGGYEQYF
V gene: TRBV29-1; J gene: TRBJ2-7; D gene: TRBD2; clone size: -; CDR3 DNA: TGCAGCGTTGTCCTAGCGGAAAACTACGAGCAGTACTTC; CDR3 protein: CSVVLAENYEQYF
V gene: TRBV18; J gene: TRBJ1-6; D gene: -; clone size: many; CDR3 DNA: TGTGCCAGCTCCTCTCCCAGGACGAGTTATTCACCCCTCCACTTT; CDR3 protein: CASSSPRTSYSPLHF
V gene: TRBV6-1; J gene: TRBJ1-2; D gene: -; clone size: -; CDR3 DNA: TGTGCCAGCAGTGAAGAAGGGGGCTATGGCTACACCTTC; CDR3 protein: CASSEEGGYGYTF
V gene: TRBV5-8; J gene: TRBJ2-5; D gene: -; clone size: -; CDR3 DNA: TGTGCCAGCACCAGACAGCCCCAAGAGACCCAGTACTTC; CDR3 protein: CASTRQPQETQYF
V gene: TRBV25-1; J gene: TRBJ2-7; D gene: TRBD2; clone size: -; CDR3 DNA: TGTGCCAGCAGTCTAGCGGGAGGCCACGAGCAGTACTTC; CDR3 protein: CASSLAGGHEQYF
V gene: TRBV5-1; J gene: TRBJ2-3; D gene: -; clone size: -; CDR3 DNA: TGCGCCACCTCATCATGGGGCACAGATACGCAGTATTTT; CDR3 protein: CATSSWGTDTQYF
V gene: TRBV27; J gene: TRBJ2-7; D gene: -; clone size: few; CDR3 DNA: TGTGCCAGCAGTTTATCCTATCACTCGGGCTACGAGCAGTACTTC; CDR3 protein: CASSLSYHSGYEQYF
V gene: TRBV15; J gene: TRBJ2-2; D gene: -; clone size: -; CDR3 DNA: TGTGCCACCAGCAGAGATTATACTCGCGGTCCGCCCGGGGAGCTGTTTTTT; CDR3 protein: CATSRDYTRGPPGELFF
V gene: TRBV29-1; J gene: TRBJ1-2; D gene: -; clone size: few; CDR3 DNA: TGCAGCGTAACGGAAGAGGGTGGCTACACCTTC; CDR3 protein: CSVTEEGGYTF
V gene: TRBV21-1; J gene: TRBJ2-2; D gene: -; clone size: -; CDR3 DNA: TGTGCCAGCAGCAAGAATAGAGACAGGGAAGTTGCCGGGGAGCTGTTTTTT; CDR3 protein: CASSKNRDREVAGELFF
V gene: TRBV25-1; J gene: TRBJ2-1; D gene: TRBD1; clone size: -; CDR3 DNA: TGTGCCAGCAAGGGACAGGGTTGGAATGAGCAGTTCTTC; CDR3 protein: CASKGQGWNEQFF
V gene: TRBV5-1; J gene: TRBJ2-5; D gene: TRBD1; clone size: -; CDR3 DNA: TGCGCCAGCAGCTCGACAGGGGTTCGGCAAGAGACCCAGTACTTC; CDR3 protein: CASSSTGVRQETQYF
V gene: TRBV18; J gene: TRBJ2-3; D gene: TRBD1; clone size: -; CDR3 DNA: TGTGCCAGCTCACTACGGAGGGAGGGGACAGGGACCACAGATACGCAGTATTTT; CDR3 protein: CASSLRREGTGTTDTQYF
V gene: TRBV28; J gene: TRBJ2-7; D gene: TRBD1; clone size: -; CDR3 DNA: TGTGCCAGCAGTTTACCCGCCCCCGGGACAGGGAGCTCCTACGAGCAGTACTTC; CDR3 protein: CASSLPAPGTGSSYEQYF
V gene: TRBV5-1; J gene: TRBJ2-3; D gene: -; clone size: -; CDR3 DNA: TGCGCCAGCAGACCCCTGCTATTCAGCACAGATACGCAGTATTTT; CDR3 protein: CASRPLLFSTDTQYF
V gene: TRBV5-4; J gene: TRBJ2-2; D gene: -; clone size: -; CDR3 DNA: TGTGCCAGCAGCGCCTCCCGCACCGGGGAGCTGTTTTTT; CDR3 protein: CASSASRTGELFF
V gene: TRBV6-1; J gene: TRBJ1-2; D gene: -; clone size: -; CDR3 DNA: TGTGCCAGCAGTGGACTTACAGCCGGTAATAACTATGGCTACACCTTC; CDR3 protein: CASSGLTAGNNYGYTF
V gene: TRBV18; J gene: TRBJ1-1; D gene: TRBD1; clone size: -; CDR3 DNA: TGTGCCAGCTCAACCTGGACAGGGCCCGAAGCTTTCTTT; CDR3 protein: CASSTWTGPEAFF
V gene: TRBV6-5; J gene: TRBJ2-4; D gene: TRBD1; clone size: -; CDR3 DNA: TGTGCCAGCAGTTCCCCCGGACAGGGAAGGGACATTCAGTACTTC; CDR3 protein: CASSSPGQGRDIQYF
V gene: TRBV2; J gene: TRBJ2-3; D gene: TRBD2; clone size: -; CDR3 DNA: TGTGCCAGCAGTGTCCCGTCTAGCGGGAGGTCGCAGTATTTT; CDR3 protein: CASSVPSSGRSQYF